Included here is one T cell receptor beta chain sequence, with context. The antigen remains unidentified. The data derive from a study of cytomegalovirus exposure and HLA in healthy donors. As for the study in general: Researchers previously reported finding about 110 million unique TCR beta sequences from approximately 190 million T cells. Clustering assigned 81% of the approximately 430 genotyped donors to the Caucasian-associated ancestry cluster.

The study's findings and limits: TCR beta chains numbering more than 150 were designated cytomegalovirus-associated. When analyzed later, a missense DCLRE1C variant was found to be linked to TCR beta V- and J-gene trimming.

Primers: 60 Vbeta forward and 13 Jbeta reverse. The table came from immunoSEQ multiplex PCR; TCRdb's copy has only in-frame clones and leaves some out. The top ten clones hold 7.3% of a sample with 100,000 to 150,000 clones, around 76% of them seen once. Germline-derived CDR1 and CDR2 are SGHTA and FQGNSA. The CDR3 runs 14 residues. Trimming took off 2 bases at V and 1 base at J, with 7 bases between the two ends. Specimen: PBMCs. This sequence was found in a male donor in good health and CMV-seronegative. V gene TRBV7-2 combines with J gene TRBJ2-3; no definite D call. In DNA, the CDR3 is TGTGCCAGCAGCTTAAACTACGGCACAGATACGCAGTATTTT. Translating it yields CASSLNYGTDTQYF. Complete variable domain (other parts from reference TRBV7-2 and TRBJ2-3): GAGVSQSPSNKVTEKGKDVELRCDPISGHTALYWYRQSLGQGLEFLIYFQGNSAPDKSGLPSDRFSAERTGGSVSTLTIQRTQQEDSAVYLCASSLNYGTDTQYFGPGTRLTVL.